The present T cell receptor beta chain was sequenced within a study of shared clonotypes between healthy human individuals. About the study: CD4 naive cells filled three plates per donor, CD4 memory three, CD8 naive two and CD8 memory one.

Overall study results and limits: Shared clonotypes: roughly 4.7% naive CD4, roughly 3.8% naive CD8, roughly 2.4% memory CD4, around 0.4% memory CD8. A limitation of the genetic and exposure-history diversity represented arose from few donors. Among donors, clonotype sharing was expected to be affected by sequencing depth.

The ends were cut back, 8 bases at V and 8 bases at J, with 13 bases in the middle. The CDR3 runs 12 residues. Germline-derived CDR1 and CDR2 are SNHLY and FYNNEI. Clones were sequenced by immunoSEQ multiplex PCR, and TCRdb holds only the in-frame ones, with some missing. The sample shows 800,000 or so clones, 96% of them seen only once. CD45RO-negative CD8 cells positively selected for CCR7 made up the naive population, which excluded terminally differentiated effector memory CD45RA+ cells. As for this clone: The antigen remains undetermined.

The rearrangement joins TRBV2 to TRBJ2-1; D might be TRBD1 or TRBD2, each matching 5 bases. The TCR sequence derives from a man aged 30 to 39 in good health. The sequenced material came from naive CD8+ T cells sorted from blood. The DNA of the CDR3 is TGTGCCAGCGTTGAGGGGTTCGATGAGCAGTTCTTC. Its protein is CASVEGFDEQFF.